This T cell receptor beta chain originates from a study of T cells after yellow fever vaccination. The CDR3 contains 16 residues. The germline V gene encodes CDR1 MNHNS and CDR2 SASEGT. Trimming pared 5 bases from V and 0 bases from J, leaving 14 bases between. General observations from the study: Post-booster repertoires again held most primary-vaccination clones (about 96% CD4, roughly 90% CD8).

This clonotype was seen many times. As yet, its antigen is unknown. For TCR, cDNA came from 5'RACE template switching, which added a universal primer site and UMIs. TCRdb redid the calling of the 5' RACE reads with MiXCR, one entry per CDR3 protein. The repertoire holds 110,000 to 150,000 distinct CDR3 sequences, with under 8% as singletons. This TCR derives from a young man who received the YFV17D yellow fever vaccine. The V gene is TRBV6-1, the J gene TRBJ2-1; perhaps TRBD2 as D (5 bases). This sample comprised CD4+ T cells sorted from PBMCs, obtained 10 days after the yellow fever booster vaccination. CDR3 nucleotide sequence: TGTGCCAGCAGTCTTCGGAGCGGACTCTCCTACAATGAGCAGTTCTTC. It specifies CASSLRSGLSYNEQFF.